The clone carrying this T cell receptor beta chain was counted at least ten times. This entry comes from a study of identical twins. Donors were all healthy Caucasians. The CDR3 runs 12 residues. Germline V gene sequence: CDR1 MNHEY, CDR2 SVGEGT. Between the trimmed V and J ends, which lost 2 bases and 9 bases, there was a span of 8 bases. TCRdb fed the 5' RACE reads into MiXCR, producing one record per CDR3 protein. The profile covers some 1,700,000 distinct CDR3 sequences, with 32% appearing a single time and about 0.25% taken by the ten largest. Sequenced material: cord blood. The chain uses TRBV6-2 or TRBV6-3 and TRBJ2-1, with D perhaps matching TRBD2 (6 bases). The receptor comes from a newborn girl in good health. CDR3 sequence: CASSYPSAEQFF. The CDR3 region has the DNA TGTGCCAGCAGTTACCCTAGCGCTGAGCAGTTCTTC.